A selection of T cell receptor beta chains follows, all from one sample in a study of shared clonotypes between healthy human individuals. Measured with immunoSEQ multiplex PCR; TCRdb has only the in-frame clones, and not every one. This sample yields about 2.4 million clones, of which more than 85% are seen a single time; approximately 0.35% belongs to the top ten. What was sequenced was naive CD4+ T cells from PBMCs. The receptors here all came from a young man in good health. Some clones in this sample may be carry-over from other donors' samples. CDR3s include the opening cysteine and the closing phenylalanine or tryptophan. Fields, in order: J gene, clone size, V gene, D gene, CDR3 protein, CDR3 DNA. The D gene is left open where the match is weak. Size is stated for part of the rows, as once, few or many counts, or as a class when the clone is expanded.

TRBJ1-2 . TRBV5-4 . CASSVARAYGYTF TGTGCCAGCAGCGTGGCCAGAGCCTATGGCTACACCTTC
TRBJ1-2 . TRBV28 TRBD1 CASSSEGQGRGGYTF TGTGCCAGCAGCTCAGAAGGACAGGGAAGAGGAGGCTACACCTTC
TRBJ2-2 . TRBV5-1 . CASSTEFGTGELFF TGCGCCAGCAGTACGGAGTTCGGCACCGGGGAGCTGTTTTTT
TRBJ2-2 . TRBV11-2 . CASSLDRSLPGELFF TGTGCCAGCAGCTTAGATCGAAGCCTCCCCGGGGAGCTGTTTTTT
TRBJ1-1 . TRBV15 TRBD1 CATFNSGTGGREAFF TGTGCCACTTTTAATTCCGGGACAGGGGGACGGGAAGCTTTCTTT
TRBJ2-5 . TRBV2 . CASREVETQYF TGTGCCAGCAGGGAGGTGGAGACCCAGTACTTC
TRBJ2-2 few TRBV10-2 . CASSEVLTGELFF TGCGCCAGCAGTGAGGTGTTAACCGGGGAGCTGTTTTTT
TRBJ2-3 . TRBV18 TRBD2 CASSGLAGFTDTQYF TGTGCCAGCTCAGGACTAGCGGGATTCACAGATACGCAGTATTTT
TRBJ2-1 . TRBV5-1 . CASSAGQRTYNEQFF TGCGCCAGCAGCGCGGGACAGAGGACTTACAATGAGCAGTTCTTC
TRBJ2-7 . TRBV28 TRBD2 CASRIASGSFYEQYF TGTGCCAGCCGAATTGCTAGCGGGAGTTTTTACGAGCAGTACTTC
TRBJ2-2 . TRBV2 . CASSETRTGELFF TGTGCCAGCAGTGAGACGCGTACCGGGGAGCTGTTTTTT
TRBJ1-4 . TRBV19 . CASSIVPEKLFF TGTGCCAGTAGTATAGTCCCAGAAAAACTGTTTTTT
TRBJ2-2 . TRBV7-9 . CASSLEGVQLFF TGTGCCAGCAGCTTAGAGGGGGTCCAGCTGTTTTTT
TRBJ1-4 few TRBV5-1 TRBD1 CASSLGDSNEKLFF TGCGCCAGCAGCTTGGGGGACAGTAATGAAAAACTGTTTTTT
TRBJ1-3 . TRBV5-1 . CASSQGLSGNTIYF TGCGCCAGCAGTCAGGGACTCTCTGGAAACACCATATATTTT
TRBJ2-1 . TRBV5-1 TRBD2 CASLGGRAYNEQFF TGCGCCAGCTTAGGCGGGAGGGCCTACAATGAGCAGTTCTTC
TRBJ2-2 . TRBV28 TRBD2 CASSSSGLVFQGGELFF TGTGCCAGCAGTTCCTCGGGACTAGTCTTCCAAGGCGGGGAGCTGTTTTTT